The clone carrying this T cell receptor beta chain was recorded only once. Generated by immunoSEQ multiplex PCR, the TCRdb table keeps only in-frame clones and is missing some. This repertoire shows about 76,000 clones, roughly 91% found once; its top ten account for around 1.4%. These data belong to a study of brain T cells in children with intractable seizures. Per germline, CDR1 KGHSH and CDR2 LQKENI. Trimming took off 5 bases at V and 3 bases at J, with 23 bases between the two ends. The CDR3 is made up of 17 amino acids. Surgery cases with the highest brain T cell transcript signatures were chosen for sequencing.

The sample was peripheral blood, taken at surgery. The chain uses TRBV18 and TRBJ2-7; D gene uncertain. This sequence was found in a boy under three years old with tuberous sclerosis and intractable seizures. The CDR3 DNA sequence: TGTGCCAGCTCATTAGTACCCAGCCGCCAGTTCATCTACGAGCAGTACTTC. It specifies CASSLVPSRQFIYEQYF.